This record covers a single T cell receptor (beta chain). The data belong to a study of blood T cell repertoires in COVID-19. In terms of age and location, participants ranged from roughly 18 to 90 years and lived in 24 US areas. Two consecutive negative NP/OP PCR tests, clearance, or resolved symptoms defined Cohort 3 recovery. Measured with immunoSEQ multiplex PCR; TCRdb has only the in-frame clones, and not every one. The sample lists fewer than 400,000 clones, 85% to 90% occurring once. The V gene end was trimmed by 1 base and the J gene end by 5 bases; junction bases not matched to a gene: 7. The CDR3 is 16 residues long. Germline lookup yields CDR1 SGHAT and CDR2 FQDESV (reference sequence).

The sequence derives from a woman in her twenties or thirties who had recovered from COVID-19. V usage is TRBV11-1 and J usage is TRBJ1-1; 10 bases line up with TRBD1. Sequenced material: PBMCs or T cells enriched from blood (not recorded which). The CDR3 DNA reads as TGTGCCAGCAGCTTAGTAGGGGACAGGGGAAGAACTGAAGCTTTCTTT. It translates to CASSLVGDRGRTEAFF. Full variable domain (missing parts from reference TRBV11-1 and TRBJ1-1): EAEVAQSPRYKITEKSQAVAFWCDPISGHATLYWYRQILGQGPELLVQFQDESVVDDSQLPKDRFSAERLKGVDSTLKIQPAELGDSAMYLCASSLVGDRGRTEAFFGQGTRLTVV.